This entry features one TCR beta chain sequence. A multiplex PCR was run with 60 Vbeta primers and 13 Jbeta primers. Produced via immunoSEQ multiplex PCR; TCRdb's table is partial and in-frame only. Of fewer than 150,000 clones in the sample, around 80% are singletons; the top ten hold 2% to 2.5%. The sample is drawn from a study of cytomegalovirus exposure and HLA in healthy donors. Study information: HLA-typed donors contributed some 85 million unique TCRs, which were held in an early data release.

Sequenced sample: PBMCs. The sequence came from a man younger than 40 in good health and CMV-seronegative.

The CDR3 sequence: CASSKSQGFMNTEAFF. CDR3 bases: TGTGCCAGCAGTAAATCACAGGGATTCATGAACACTGAAGCTTTCTTT. This rearrangement joins TRBV2 to TRBJ1-1, with TRBD1 as a possible D gene (6 bases). V shed 5 bases and J shed 0 bases, with 16 bases lying between them. This CDR3 contains 16 residues. The germline gives CDR1 SNHLY, CDR2 FYNNEI.